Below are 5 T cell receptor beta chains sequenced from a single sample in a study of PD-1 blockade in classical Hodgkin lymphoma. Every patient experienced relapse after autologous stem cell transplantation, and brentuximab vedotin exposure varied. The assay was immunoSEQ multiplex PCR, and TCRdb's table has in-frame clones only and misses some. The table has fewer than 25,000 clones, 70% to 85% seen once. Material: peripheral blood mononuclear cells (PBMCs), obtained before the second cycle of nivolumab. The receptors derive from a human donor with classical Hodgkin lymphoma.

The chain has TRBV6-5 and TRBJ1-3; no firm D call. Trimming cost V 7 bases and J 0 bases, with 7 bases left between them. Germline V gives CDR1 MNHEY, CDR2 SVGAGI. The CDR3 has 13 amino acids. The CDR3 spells CASKWVSGNTIYF. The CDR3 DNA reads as TGTGCCAGCAAGTGGGTCTCTGGAAACACCATATATTTT.

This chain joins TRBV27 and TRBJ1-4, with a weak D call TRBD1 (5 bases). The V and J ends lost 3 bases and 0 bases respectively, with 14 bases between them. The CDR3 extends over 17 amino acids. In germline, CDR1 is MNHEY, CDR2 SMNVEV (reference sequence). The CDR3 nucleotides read TGTGCCAGCAGTTTGTCGTGGGGCCCCGCAACTAATGAAAAACTGTTTTTT. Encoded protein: CASSLSWGPATNEKLFF.

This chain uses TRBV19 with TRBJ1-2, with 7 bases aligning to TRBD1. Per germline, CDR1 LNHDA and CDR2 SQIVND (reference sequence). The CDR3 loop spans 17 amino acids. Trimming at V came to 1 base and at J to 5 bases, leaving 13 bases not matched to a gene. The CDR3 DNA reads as TGTGCCAGTAGTATAGGTTTTCTCTCCGGGACAGCTTATGGCTACACCTTC. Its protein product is CASSIGFLSGTAYGYTF. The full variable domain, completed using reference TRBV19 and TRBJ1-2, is DGGITQSPKYLFRKEGQNVTLSCEQNLNHDAMYWYRQDPGQGLRLIYYSQIVNDFQKGDIAEGYSVSREKKESFPLTVTSAQKNPTAFYLCASSIGFLSGTAYGYTFGSGTRLTVV.

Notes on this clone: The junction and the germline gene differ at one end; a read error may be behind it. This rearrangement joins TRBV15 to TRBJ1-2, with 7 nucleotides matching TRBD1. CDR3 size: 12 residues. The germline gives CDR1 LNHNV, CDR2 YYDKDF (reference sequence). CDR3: CATSRRTDRREF. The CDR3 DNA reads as TGTGCCACCAGCCGACGCACGGACAGGCGGGAGTTC.

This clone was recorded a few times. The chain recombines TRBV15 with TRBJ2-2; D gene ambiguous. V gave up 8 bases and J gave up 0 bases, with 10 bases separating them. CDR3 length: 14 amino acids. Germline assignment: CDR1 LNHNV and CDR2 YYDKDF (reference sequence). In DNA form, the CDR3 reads TGTGCCACCGAAAGTGTTGCGAACACCGGGGAGCTGTTTTTT. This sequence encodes CATESVANTGELFF.